These 32 T cell receptor beta chains came from one sample sequenced in a study of T cell repertoires in cytomegalovirus infection. MiXCR, run by TCRdb on the reads, gives a single entry per CDR3 protein. Of roughly 340,000 distinct CDR3 sequences in the sample, just under 30% were seen once. These TCRs are of unknown antigen specificity. The starting material was cultured PBMCs, obtained from culture after CMV antigen stimulation. These receptors were taken from a human donor in good health (CMV status not recorded). Some clones in this sample may be carry-over from other donors' samples.

This clonotype is large (0.1 to 1%) in the sample. The rearrangement links TRBV7-8 to TRBJ1-4; 7 positions match TRBD1. This CDR3 has 17 amino acids. Trimming removed 3 bases from V and 7 bases from J; junction bases left unmatched: 14. The germline V gene encodes CDR1 SGHVS and CDR2 FQNEAQ. CDR3 DNA sequence: TGTGCCAGCAGCTTGGCCGGGACAGCCTACTTAAGTGAAAAACTGTTTTTT. Its translation is CASSLAGTAYLSEKLFF.

This clonotype was picked up a small number of times. The chain links TRBV11-2 to TRBJ1-1; perhaps TRBD1 as D (5 bases). V lost 5 bases and J 0 bases, leaving 13 bases between the germline ends. CDR1 and CDR2 from the germline V gene are SGHAT and FQNNGV. The CDR3 consists of 15 residues. CDR3 coding DNA: TGTGCCAGCAGCACCTACGGGACGTTGAACACTGAAGCTTTCTTT. This gives the protein CASSTYGTLNTEAFF.

The CDR3 DNA reads as TGTGCCAGCAGCCCCGAGCGCGGGACCCTCTCCTACGAGCAGTACTTC. This gives the protein CASSPERGTLSYEQYF. The V and J genes are TRBV4-2 and TRBJ2-7, with a possible D match to TRBD2 (6 bases). CDR3 length: 16 amino acids. Per germline, CDR1 LGHNA and CDR2 YNFKEQ. Trimming stripped 4 bases from V and 0 bases from J, with 16 bases between.

The chain carries TRBV5-1 and TRBJ2-4, with D unresolved. This CDR3 comprises 16 residues. The V gene lost 4 bases and the J gene lost 0 bases, with 14 bases spanning the gap. Germline-derived CDR1 and CDR2 are SGHRS and YFSETQ. The CDR3 sequence is CASSPSLSLAKNIQYF. CDR3 bases: TGCGCCAGCAGCCCCTCTTTGTCACTAGCCAAAAACATTCAGTACTTC.

Ten or more counts support this clonotype. The genes are TRBV2 and TRBJ1-1; D remains ambiguous. CDR1 and CDR2 (germline): SNHLY, FYNNEI. V was shortened by 4 bases and J by 3 bases, with 12 bases between the two germline ends. The CDR3 consists of 14 residues. CDR3 loop: CASSVEGGHTEAFF. Written as DNA, the CDR3 is TGTGCCAGCAGTGTCGAGGGAGGGCACACTGAAGCTTTCTTT.

This chain joins TRBV4-1 and TRBJ2-3, with 12 bases that match TRBD2. The CDR3 has 19 residues. V shed 0 bases, J shed 0 bases, and the junction held 7 bases outside the gene matches. Germline-derived CDR1 and CDR2 are MGHRA and YSYEKL. The CDR3 DNA reads as TGCGCCAGCAGCCAAGATACCGGACTAGCGGGATATAGCACAGATACGCAGTATTTT. Protein sequence: CASSQDTGLAGYSTDTQYF.

The chain joins TRBV28 to TRBJ1-1; 7 bases fit TRBD1. The CDR3 runs to 12 residues. Unmatched junction bases numbered 1, after V lost 1 base and J lost 8 bases. Germline V gene sequence: CDR1 MDHEN, CDR2 SYDVKM. The CDR3 coding sequence is TGTGCCAGCAGTTTATTGGGACAGGAAGCTTTCTTT. It specifies CASSLLGQEAFF.

This clonotype turned up a few times. This sequence joins TRBV6-1 and TRBJ1-2; D gene uncertain. Trimming took off 2 bases at V and 4 bases at J, with 11 bases between the two ends. Germline V CDR1 and CDR2: MNHNS, SASEGT. CDR3 length equals 14 residues. CDR3: CASSELTRRYGYTF. DNA of the CDR3: TGTGCCAGCAGTGAACTGACCCGCCGCTATGGCTACACCTTC.

The chain couples TRBV28 to TRBJ2-7, with TRBD2 identical over 11 bases. The trim removed 2 bases at V and 4 bases at J, leaving 4 bases unmatched. The CDR3 runs 15 residues. From germline, CDR1 is MDHEN and CDR2 SYDVKM. The DNA of the CDR3 is TGTGCCAGCAGTTTAGATAGCGGGAGGGGTTACGAGCAGTACTTC. This gives the protein CASSLDSGRGYEQYF. Filled out from reference TRBV28 and TRBJ2-7, the complete variable domain reads DVKVTQSSRYLVKRTGEKVFLECVQDMDHENMFWYRQDPGLGLRLIYFSYDVKMKEKGDIPEGYSVSREKKERFSLILESASTNQTSMYLCASSLDSGRGYEQYFGPGTRLTVT.

V is TRBV27 and J is TRBJ1-1, with 11 bases identical to TRBD1. V was clipped by 4 bases and J by 6 bases; unmatched bases: 4. The CDR3 has 14 amino acids. Per the germline V gene, CDR1 is MNHEY and CDR2 is SMNVEV (reference sequence). The CDR3 here is CASSWGTGGAEAFF. CDR3 DNA: TGTGCCAGCAGTTGGGGGACAGGGGGTGCTGAAGCTTTCTTT.

This rearrangement joins TRBV15 to TRBJ2-5, with D perhaps assigned TRBD1 or TRBD2 (6 bases each). This CDR3 is built from 17 residues. V lost 2 bases to trimming and J lost 1 base, with 17 bases between them. Germline V lookup: CDR1 LNHNV, CDR2 YYDKDF (reference sequence). The CDR3 DNA is TGTGCCACCAGCAGATTACTTGGGGGGACACTCCAAGAGACCCAGTACTTC. Translated: CATSRLLGGTLQETQYF.

V is TRBV19 and J is TRBJ2-6, with 10 nucleotides matching TRBD1. The CDR3 has 18 amino acids. Germline-derived CDR1 and CDR2 are LNHDA and SQIVND (reference sequence). The J segment lost 2 bases and the V segment lost 7 bases, leaving 11 bases of the junction unmatched. This CDR3 is CASIPTGGSGTGANVLTF. CDR3 in DNA: TGTGCCAGTATCCCGACAGGGGGCTCAGGGACTGGGGCCAACGTCCTGACTTTC.

V and J are TRBV7-3 and TRBJ2-3; tentatively, D is TRBD2 (5 bases). Trimming left V 5 bases short and J 2 bases short, with 17 bases between. Germline-derived CDR1 and CDR2 are SGHTA and FQGTGA. CDR3 length: 16 amino acids. CDR3 coding DNA: TGTGCCAGCAGCCCAAGAGGGATGCAGCTCACAGATACGCAGTATTTT. Residues: CASSPRGMQLTDTQYF.

V usage is TRBV29-1 and J usage is TRBJ1-2; D is unclear. There are 10 residues in the CDR3. Germline loops: CDR1 SQVTM, CDR2 ANQGSEA. Between the trimmed V and J ends, which lost 4 bases and 11 bases, there was a span of 11 bases. The chain's CDR3 is CSVGTQVYTF. The CDR3 DNA sequence: TGCAGCGTTGGGACCCAGGTTTACACCTTC. The complete variable domain, with remaining parts taken from reference TRBV29-1 and TRBJ1-2, reads SAVISQKPSRDICQRGTSLTIQCQVDSQVTMMFWYRQQPGQSLTLIATANQGSEATYESGFVIDKFPISRPNLTFSTLTVSNMSPEDSSIYLCSVGTQVYTFGSGTRLTVV.

Many counts were recorded for this clonotype. The chain has TRBV11-2 and TRBJ2-6, with D uncertain. In germline, CDR1 is SGHAT, CDR2 FQNNGV. V lost 0 bases, J lost 1 base, and 13 bases lay in between. The CDR3 is made up of 18 amino acids. CDR3 sequence reads: CASSLDSPKASGANVLTF. The CDR3, as DNA: TGTGCCAGCAGCTTAGACAGTCCTAAAGCATCTGGGGCCAACGTCCTGACTTTC.

This chain links TRBV6-5 with TRBJ2-7; a possible D gene is TRBD2 (5 bases). The V gene's germline CDR1 is MNHEY and CDR2 SVGAGI. This CDR3 contains 15 residues. V was pared by 2 bases and J by 7 bases, with 18 bases between. The CDR3 nucleotides read TGTGCCAGCAGTTACACGGGGATCCTCGTTAGGGAGCAGTACTTC. Translation gives CASSYTGILVREQYF.

J is TRBJ2-5 and V is TRBV12-3 or TRBV12-4; 8 nucleotides align to TRBD2. The ends lost 5 bases at V and 3 bases at J; junction bases unmatched: 11. The CDR3 runs 16 residues. The CDR3, as DNA: TGTGCCAGCAGTCCCAATGAGCCAGCGGGAGAAGAGACCCAGTACTTC. This translates into CASSPNEPAGEETQYF.

This chain joins TRBV7-8 and TRBJ1-1; D is possibly TRBD1 (6 bases). CDR3 length equals 17 residues. V was trimmed by 2 bases and J by 4 bases, leaving 20 bases between them. Germline values: CDR1 SGHVS, CDR2 FQNEAQ. The CDR3 DNA sequence: TGTGCCAGCAGCTTATGGGGAGGGGGAGATCCCCTCACTGAAGCTTTCTTT. Translating it yields CASSLWGGGDPLTEAFF. Based on the CDR3 plus reference TRBV7-8 and TRBJ1-1, the full variable domain is GAGVSQSPRYKVAKRGQDVALRCDPISGHVSLFWYQQALGQGPEFLTYFQNEAQLDKSGLPSDRFFAERPEGSVSTLKIQRTQQEDSAVYLCASSLWGGGDPLTEAFFGQGTRLTVV.

The chain carries TRBV2 and TRBJ1-2, with unresolved D. V was cut by 7 bases and J by 6 bases, with 18 bases left in between. CDR1 SNHLY and CDR2 FYNNEI come from the germline V gene. The CDR3 runs 14 residues. The CDR3 sequence is CASTETSAWDGYTF. CDR3 coding DNA: TGTGCCAGCACCGAAACGTCCGCGTGGGATGGCTACACCTTC.

This clonotype has a handful of counts. The V call is TRBV28, the J call TRBJ2-7; D is undetermined. The V and J ends lost 6 bases and 1 base respectively, with 10 bases between them. The CDR3 extends over 13 amino acids. Germline-derived CDR1 and CDR2 are MDHEN and SYDVKM. CDR3 coding DNA: TGTGCCAGCAGATTAACACCGTCCTACGAGCAGTACTTC. Translated: CASRLTPSYEQYF.

This chain uses TRBV20-1 with TRBJ1-2; 8 bases map to TRBD1. Germline trimming cut 3 bases from V and 0 bases from J; bases unmatched to any gene: 12. Per germline, CDR1 DFQATT and CDR2 SNEGSKA (reference sequence). The CDR3 sequence is 17 residues long. The CDR3 DNA follows: TGCAGTGCTAGTTTAGGACAGGGTCAGAGAGCTAACTATGGCTACACCTTC. Its translation is CSASLGQGQRANYGYTF.

At least ten counts were recorded for this clonotype. The chain combines TRBV7-2 with TRBJ2-3, with D perhaps TRBD2 (5 bases). The CDR3 sequence is 16 residues long. V shed 5 bases and J shed 5 bases, with 20 bases lying between them. CDR1 SGHTA and CDR2 FQGNSA come from the germline V gene. The DNA for the CDR3 is TGTGCCAGCAGCGGGAGCACAGCGGAATGGAAAGATACGCAGTATTTT. It codes for CASSGSTAEWKDTQYF.

This clonotype was recorded a few times. The gene calls are TRBV25-1 and TRBJ1-6; D unclear. Germline loops: CDR1 MGHDK, CDR2 SYGVNS. V lost 4 bases and J 10 bases, leaving 14 bases between the germline ends. The CDR3 covers 14 residues. The CDR3 spells CASSGNSYGSPLHF. In DNA form, the CDR3 reads TGTGCCAGCAGTGGCAACAGTTATGGATCACCCCTCCACTTT. Full variable domain (missing parts from reference TRBV25-1 and TRBJ1-6): EADIYQTPRYLVIGTGKKITLECSQTMGHDKMYWYQQDPGMELHLIHYSYGVNSTEKGDLSSESTVSRIRTEHFPLTLESARPSHTSQYLCASSGNSYGSPLHFGNGTRLTVT.

V is TRBV7-1 and J is TRBJ2-1; D not certain. TRBV7-1 is noted as an ORF with a role that remains uncertain. The CDR3 has 14 residues. V was trimmed by 3 bases and J by 7 bases, leaving 13 bases between them. The CDR3 sequence: CASSSRSKANEQFF. The CDR3 nucleotides are TGTGCCAGCAGCTCCCGGTCGAAAGCAAATGAGCAGTTCTTC.

This chain's CDR3 is CASSIGELNRQAFF. In nucleotides, the CDR3 is TGTGCCAGTAGTATCGGGGAATTGAATCGGCAAGCTTTCTTT. The chain joins TRBV19 to TRBJ1-1; D gene uncertain. V was cut by 3 bases and J by 9 bases, with 17 bases left in between. This CDR3 is built from 14 residues. Germline V lookup: CDR1 LNHDA, CDR2 SQIVND (reference sequence). Full variable domain (missing parts from reference TRBV19 and TRBJ1-1): DGGITQSPKYLFRKEGQNVTLSCEQNLNHDAMYWYRQDPGQGLRLIYYSQIVNDFQKGDIAEGYSVSREKKESFPLTVTSAQKNPTAFYLCASSIGELNRQAFFGQGTRLTVV.

This clonotype was seen more than once but under ten times. The CDR3 is CASSNTMQGGDKNIQYF. The CDR3 DNA reads TGTGCCAGCAGCAATACGATGCAGGGAGGGGACAAAAACATTCAGTACTTC. The chain carries TRBV11-2 and TRBJ2-4; 7 nucleotides align to TRBD2. Looked up from germline, CDR1 is SGHAT and CDR2 is FQNNGV. J gave up 3 bases and V 5 bases, and 13 bases lay outside the gene matches. The CDR3 is 17 residues long.

This clonotype has only a few counts. The chain employs TRBV5-1 and TRBJ1-1; D call uncertain. Trimming shortened V by 4 bases and J by 5 bases, and 15 bases separated the two germline ends. The germline V gene has CDR1 SGHRS and CDR2 YFSETQ. The CDR3 contains 14 residues. The CDR3 bases are TGCGCCAGCAGCCCTCGGGGTGTGAGGACTGAAGCTTTCTTT. Its protein product is CASSPRGVRTEAFF.

V and J are TRBV6-6 and TRBJ1-5; possible D gene TRBD1, 5 bases. The ends were cut back, 7 bases at V and 9 bases at J, with 19 bases in the middle. Germline-derived CDR1 and CDR2 are MNHNY and SVGAGI (reference sequence). CDR3 size: 14 residues. The CDR3 here is CASKGTHAILPQHF. Here the CDR3 DNA reads TGTGCCAGCAAGGGGACCCACGCTATCTTGCCCCAGCATTTT.

The CDR3 reads CASSVAPLGTSGYNEQFF. CDR3 DNA sequence: TGTGCCAGCAGCGTAGCTCCCTTGGGGACTAGCGGTTACAATGAGCAGTTCTTC. The chain recombines TRBV9 with TRBJ2-1, with TRBD2 matching 11 bases. J gave up 4 bases and V 0 bases, and 9 bases lay outside the gene matches. The CDR3 is 18 residues long. CDR1 SGDLS and CDR2 YYNGEE come from the germline V gene.

The chain carries TRBV6-5 and TRBJ2-7; TRBD2 might be the D (5 bases). The germline gives CDR1 MNHEY, CDR2 SVGAGI. This CDR3 has 16 residues. Deletions cut 5 bases from V and 0 bases from J, with 17 bases between. The CDR3: CASSGPGRALSYEQYF. CDR3 sequence (DNA): TGTGCCAGCAGTGGCCCCGGGCGGGCGCTCTCCTACGAGCAGTACTTC.

The chain employs TRBV7-2 and TRBJ1-4; perhaps TRBD1 as D (5 bases). The germline CDR1 and CDR2 sequences are SGHTA and FQGNSA. V was shortened by 5 bases and J by 7 bases, with 8 bases between the two germline ends. The CDR3 is 12 amino acids. CDR3 bases: TGTGCCAGCAGCCAAAGGGGTGAAAAACTGTTTTTT. The encoded protein is CASSQRGEKLFF.

The rearrangement joins TRBV11-2 to TRBJ1-6; D may be TRBD1 (5 bases). CDR3 size: 15 residues. Trimming pared 0 bases from V and 7 bases from J, leaving 10 bases between. Germline V gives CDR1 SGHAT, CDR2 FQNNGV. The CDR3 bases are TGTGCCAGCAGCTTAGAGGGGACCGAGAATTCACCCCTCCACTTT. Translating it yields CASSLEGTENSPLHF.